This T cell receptor (beta chain) originates from a study of blood T cells in healthy people across ages. Study at large: For every two T cells, template switching captured about one barcoded beta molecule.

The V segment lost 0 bases and the J segment 4 bases; nucleotides outside the gene matches: 2. CDR1 and CDR2 from the germline V gene are MRHNA and SNTAGT. The CDR3 sequence is 15 residues long. A sample-barcoded 5' primer and a J-beta primer mix were used in a second PCR of about 6 to 12 cycles. TCRdb called the 5' RACE reads again in MiXCR, with one record for every CDR3 protein. Among 500,000 to 550,000 distinct CDR3 sequences listed, 20% to 30% were seen once. The sample was also linked to a second study, of T cells of mothers and their children.

The sequencing sample was made of blood. The TCR comes from a boy between 5 and 17 years old in good health. This rearrangement joins TRBV6-4 to TRBJ2-1, with TRBD2 matching 8 bases. The chain's CDR3 is CASSDSASGYNEQFF. The CDR3 bases are TGTGCCAGCAGTGACTCGGCTAGCGGGTACAATGAGCAGTTCTTC.